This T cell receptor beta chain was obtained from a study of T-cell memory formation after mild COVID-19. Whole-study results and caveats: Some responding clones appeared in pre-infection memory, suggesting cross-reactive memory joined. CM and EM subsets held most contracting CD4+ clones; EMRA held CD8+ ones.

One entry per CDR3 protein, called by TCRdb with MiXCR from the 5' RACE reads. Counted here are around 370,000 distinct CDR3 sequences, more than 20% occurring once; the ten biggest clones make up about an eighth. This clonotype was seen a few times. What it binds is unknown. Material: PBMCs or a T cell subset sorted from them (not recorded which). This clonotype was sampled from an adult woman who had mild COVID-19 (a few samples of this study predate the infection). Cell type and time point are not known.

CDR3 protein: CASSLLLAGRSYNEQFF. The CDR3 coding sequence is TGTGCCAGCAGCTTATTGTTAGCGGGACGCTCCTACAATGAGCAGTTCTTC. V and J are TRBV7-8 and TRBJ2-1, with 8 bases lining up with TRBD2. The CDR3 is made up of 17 amino acids. V lost 2 bases, J lost 0 bases, and 6 bases stayed unmatched. Germline CDR1 is SGHVS and CDR2 is FQNEAQ.